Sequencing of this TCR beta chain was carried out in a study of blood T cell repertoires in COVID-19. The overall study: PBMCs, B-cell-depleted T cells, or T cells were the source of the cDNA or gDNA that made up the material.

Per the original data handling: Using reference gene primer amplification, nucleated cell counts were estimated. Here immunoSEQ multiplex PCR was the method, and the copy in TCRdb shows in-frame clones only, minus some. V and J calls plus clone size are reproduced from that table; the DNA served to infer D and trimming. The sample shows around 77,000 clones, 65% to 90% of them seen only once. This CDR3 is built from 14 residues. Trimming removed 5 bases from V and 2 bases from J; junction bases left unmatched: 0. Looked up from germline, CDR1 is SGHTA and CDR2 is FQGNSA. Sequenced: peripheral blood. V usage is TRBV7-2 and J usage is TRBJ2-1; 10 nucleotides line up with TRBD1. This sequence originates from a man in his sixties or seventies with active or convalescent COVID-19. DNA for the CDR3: TGTGCCAGCAGCGGACAGGGGGCCTACAATGAGCAGTTCTTC. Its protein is CASSGQGAYNEQFF.